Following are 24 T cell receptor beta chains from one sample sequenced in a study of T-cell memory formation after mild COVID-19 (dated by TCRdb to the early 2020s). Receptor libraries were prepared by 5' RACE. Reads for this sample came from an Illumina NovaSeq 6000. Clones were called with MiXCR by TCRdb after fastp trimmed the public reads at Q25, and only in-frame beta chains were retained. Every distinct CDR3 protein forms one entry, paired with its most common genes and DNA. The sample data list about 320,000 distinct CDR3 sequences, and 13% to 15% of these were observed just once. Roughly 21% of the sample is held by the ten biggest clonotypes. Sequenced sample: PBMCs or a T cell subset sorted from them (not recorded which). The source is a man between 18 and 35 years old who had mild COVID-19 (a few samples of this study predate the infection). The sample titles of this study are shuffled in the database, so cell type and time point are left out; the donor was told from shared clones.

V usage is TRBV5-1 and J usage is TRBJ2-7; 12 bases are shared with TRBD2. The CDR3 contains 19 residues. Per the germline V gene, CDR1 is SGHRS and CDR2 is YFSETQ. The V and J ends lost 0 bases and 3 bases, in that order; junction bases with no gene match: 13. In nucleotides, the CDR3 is TGCGCCAGCAGCTTGGATTTACGGACTAGCGGGGCCAAAATCTACGAGCAGTACTTC. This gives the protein CASSLDLRTSGAKIYEQYF. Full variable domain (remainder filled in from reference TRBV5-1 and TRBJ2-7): KAGVTQTPRYLIKTRGQQVTLSCSPISGHRSVSWYQQTPGQGLQFLFEYFSETQRNKGNFPGRFSGRQFSNSRSEMNVSTLELGDSALYLCASSLDLRTSGAKIYEQYFGPGTRLTVT.

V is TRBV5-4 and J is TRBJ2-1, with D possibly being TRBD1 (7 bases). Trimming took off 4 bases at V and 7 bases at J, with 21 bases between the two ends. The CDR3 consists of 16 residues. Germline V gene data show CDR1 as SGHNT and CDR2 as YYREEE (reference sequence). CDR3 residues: CASSRGTAAGYNEQFF. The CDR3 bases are TGTGCCAGCAGCCGGGGGACAGCCGCAGGATATAATGAGCAGTTCTTC.

The DNA of the CDR3 is TGCAGCGTCACAGGGTTTCGTGAGCAGTTCTTC. Translation: CSVTGFREQFF. The rearrangement links TRBV29-1 to TRBJ2-1; tentative D call: TRBD1 (6 bases). The CDR3 runs 11 residues. Germline CDR1 reads SQVTM; CDR2 reads ANQGSEA. Between the trimmed V and J ends, which lost 6 bases and 9 bases, there was a span of 12 bases.

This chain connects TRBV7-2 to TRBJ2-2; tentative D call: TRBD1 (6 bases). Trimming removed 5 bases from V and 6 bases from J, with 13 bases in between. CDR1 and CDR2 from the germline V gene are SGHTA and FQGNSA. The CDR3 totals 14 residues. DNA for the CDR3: TGTGCCAGCAGCAAACAGGGTTATTCCGGGGAGCTGTTTTTT. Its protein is CASSKQGYSGELFF.

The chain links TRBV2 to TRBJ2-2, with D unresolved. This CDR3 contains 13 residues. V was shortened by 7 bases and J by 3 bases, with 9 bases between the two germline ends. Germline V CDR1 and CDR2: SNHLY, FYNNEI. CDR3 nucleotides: TGTGCCAGCATAGAGTTTGACACCGGGGAGCTGTTTTTT. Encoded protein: CASIEFDTGELFF.

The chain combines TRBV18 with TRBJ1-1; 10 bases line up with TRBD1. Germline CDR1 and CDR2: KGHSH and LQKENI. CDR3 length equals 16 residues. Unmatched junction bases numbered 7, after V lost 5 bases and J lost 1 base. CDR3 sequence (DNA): TGTGCCAGCTCATCCCGACAGGGGGCACAGAACACTGAAGCTTTCTTT. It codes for CASSSRQGAQNTEAFF.

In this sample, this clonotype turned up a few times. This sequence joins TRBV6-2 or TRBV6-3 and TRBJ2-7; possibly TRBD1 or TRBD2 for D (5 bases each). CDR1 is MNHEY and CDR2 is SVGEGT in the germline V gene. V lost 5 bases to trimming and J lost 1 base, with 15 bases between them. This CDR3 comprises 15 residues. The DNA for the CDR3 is TGTGCCAGCAGTCGGGACCTTTGGGGATCCTACGAGCAGTACGTC. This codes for CASSRDLWGSYEQYV.

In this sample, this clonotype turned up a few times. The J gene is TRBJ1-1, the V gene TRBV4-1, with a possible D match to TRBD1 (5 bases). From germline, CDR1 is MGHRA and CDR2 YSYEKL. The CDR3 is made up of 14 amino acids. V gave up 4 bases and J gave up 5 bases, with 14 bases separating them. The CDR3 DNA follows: TGCGCCAGCAGCCCCCGGGACCTGGGAACTGAAGCTTTCTTT. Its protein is CASSPRDLGTEAFF.

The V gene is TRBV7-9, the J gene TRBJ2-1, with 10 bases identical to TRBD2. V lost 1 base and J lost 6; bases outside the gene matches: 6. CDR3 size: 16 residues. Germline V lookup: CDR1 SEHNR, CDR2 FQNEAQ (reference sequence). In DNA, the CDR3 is TGTGCCAGCAGCTTAGTTGCAGCGGGGGGGCCCAATGAGCAGTTCTTC. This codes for CASSLVAAGGPNEQFF. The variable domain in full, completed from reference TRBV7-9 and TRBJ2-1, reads DTGVSQNPRHKITKRGQNVTFRCDPISEHNRLYWYRQTLGQGPEFLTYFQNEAQLEKSRLLSDRFSAERPKGSFSTLEIQRTEQGDSAMYLCASSLVAAGGPNEQFFGPGTRLTVL.

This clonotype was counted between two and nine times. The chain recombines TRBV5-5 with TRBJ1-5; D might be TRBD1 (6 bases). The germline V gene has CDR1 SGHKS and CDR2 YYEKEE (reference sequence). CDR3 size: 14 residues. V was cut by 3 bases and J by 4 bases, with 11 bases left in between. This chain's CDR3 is CASSSRTDNQPQHF. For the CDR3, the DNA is TGTGCCAGCAGCTCCCGGACAGATAATCAGCCCCAGCATTTT. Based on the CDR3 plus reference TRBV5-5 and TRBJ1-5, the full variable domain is DAGVTQSPTHLIKTRGQQVTLRCSPISGHKSVSWYQQVLGQGPQFIFQYYEKEERGRGNFPDRFSARQFPNYSSELNVNALLLGDSALYLCASSSRTDNQPQHFGDGTRLSIL.

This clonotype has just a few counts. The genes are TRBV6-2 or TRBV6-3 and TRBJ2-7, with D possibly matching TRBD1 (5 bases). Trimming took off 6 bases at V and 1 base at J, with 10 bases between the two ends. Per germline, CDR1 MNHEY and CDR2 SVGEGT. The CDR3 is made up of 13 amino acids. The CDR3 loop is CASRETGSYEQYV. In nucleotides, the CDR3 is TGTGCCAGCAGGGAAACAGGTTCCTACGAGCAGTACGTC.

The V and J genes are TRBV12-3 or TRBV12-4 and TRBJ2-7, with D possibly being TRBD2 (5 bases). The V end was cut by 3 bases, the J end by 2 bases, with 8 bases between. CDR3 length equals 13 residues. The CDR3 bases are TGTGCCAGCAGTTTCGGGGTCGCCTACGAGCAGTACTTC. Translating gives CASSFGVAYEQYF.

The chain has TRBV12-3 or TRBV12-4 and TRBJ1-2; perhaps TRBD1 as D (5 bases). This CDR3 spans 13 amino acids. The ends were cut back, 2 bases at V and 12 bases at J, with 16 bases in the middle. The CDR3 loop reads CASSLTSGGNHTF. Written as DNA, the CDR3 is TGTGCCAGCAGTTTAACTTCCGGGGGGAATCACACCTTC.

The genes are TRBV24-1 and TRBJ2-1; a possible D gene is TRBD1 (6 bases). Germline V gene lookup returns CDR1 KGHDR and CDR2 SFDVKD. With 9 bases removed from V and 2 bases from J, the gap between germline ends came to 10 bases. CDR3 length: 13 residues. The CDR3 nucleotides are TGTGCCACCTGTGGGGGCGCCTACAATGAGCAGTTCTTC. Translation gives CATCGGAYNEQFF.

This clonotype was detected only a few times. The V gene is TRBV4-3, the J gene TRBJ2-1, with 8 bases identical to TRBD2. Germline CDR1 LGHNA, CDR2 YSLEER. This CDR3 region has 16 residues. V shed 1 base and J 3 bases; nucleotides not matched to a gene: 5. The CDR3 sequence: CASSQARGGLYNEQFF. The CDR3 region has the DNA TGCGCCAGCAGCCAAGCCCGGGGGGGGCTCTACAATGAGCAGTTCTTC.

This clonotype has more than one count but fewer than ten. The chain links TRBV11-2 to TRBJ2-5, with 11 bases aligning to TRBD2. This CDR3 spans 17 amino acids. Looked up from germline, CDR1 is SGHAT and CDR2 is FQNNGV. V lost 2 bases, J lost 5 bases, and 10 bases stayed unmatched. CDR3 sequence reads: CASSLPGGSGGVETQYF. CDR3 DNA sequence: TGTGCCAGCAGCTTACCTGGCGGTAGCGGGGGGGTGGAGACCCAGTACTTC.

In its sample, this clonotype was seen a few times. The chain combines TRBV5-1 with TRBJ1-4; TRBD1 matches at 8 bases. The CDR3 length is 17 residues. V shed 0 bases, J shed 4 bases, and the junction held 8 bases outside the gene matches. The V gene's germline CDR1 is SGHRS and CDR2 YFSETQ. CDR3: CASSLARGQAGNEKLFF. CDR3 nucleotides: TGCGCCAGCAGCTTGGCCAGGGGACAGGCTGGTAATGAAAAACTGTTTTTT.

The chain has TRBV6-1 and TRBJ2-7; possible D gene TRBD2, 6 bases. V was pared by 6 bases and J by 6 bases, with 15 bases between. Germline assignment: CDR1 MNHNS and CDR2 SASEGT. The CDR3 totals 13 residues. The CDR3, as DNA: TGTGCCAGCAGCCTCGGGACTGCTTTCGAGCAGTACTTC. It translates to CASSLGTAFEQYF.

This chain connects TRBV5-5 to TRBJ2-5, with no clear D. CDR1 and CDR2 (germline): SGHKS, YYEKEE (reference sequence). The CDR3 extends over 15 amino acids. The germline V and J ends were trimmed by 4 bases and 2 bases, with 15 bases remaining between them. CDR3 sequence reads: CASSPLRVGQETQYF. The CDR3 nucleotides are TGTGCCAGCAGCCCGCTACGAGTGGGGCAAGAGACCCAGTACTTC.

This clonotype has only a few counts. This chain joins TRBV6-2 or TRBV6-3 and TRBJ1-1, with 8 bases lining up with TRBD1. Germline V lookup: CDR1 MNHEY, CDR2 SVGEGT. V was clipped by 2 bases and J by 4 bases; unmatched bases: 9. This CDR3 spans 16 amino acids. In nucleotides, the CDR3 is TGTGCCAGCAGTTACGCGTTGGACAGGGCCCCCACTGAAGCTTTCTTT. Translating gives CASSYALDRAPTEAFF.

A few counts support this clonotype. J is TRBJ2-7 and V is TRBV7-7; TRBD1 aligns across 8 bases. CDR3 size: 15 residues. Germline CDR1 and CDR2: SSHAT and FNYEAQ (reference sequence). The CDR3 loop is CASSLVDRDSYEQYV. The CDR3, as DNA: TGTGCTAGCAGCTTAGTGGACAGGGATAGTTACGAGCAGTACGTC.

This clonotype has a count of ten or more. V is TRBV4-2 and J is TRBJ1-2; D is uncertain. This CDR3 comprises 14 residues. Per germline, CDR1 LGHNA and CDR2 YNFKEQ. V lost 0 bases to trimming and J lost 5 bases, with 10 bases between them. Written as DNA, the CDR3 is TGTGCCAGCAGCCAAGAACAGAGTGATTATGGCTACACCTTC. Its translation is CASSQEQSDYGYTF.

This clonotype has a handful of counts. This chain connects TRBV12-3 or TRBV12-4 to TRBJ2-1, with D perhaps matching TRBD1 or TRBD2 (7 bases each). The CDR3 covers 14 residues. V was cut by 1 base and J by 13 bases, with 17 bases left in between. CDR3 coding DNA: TGTGCCAGCAGTTTAGTCGGCAGGGGGGGCTTACAGTTCTTC. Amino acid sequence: CASSLVGRGGLQFF.

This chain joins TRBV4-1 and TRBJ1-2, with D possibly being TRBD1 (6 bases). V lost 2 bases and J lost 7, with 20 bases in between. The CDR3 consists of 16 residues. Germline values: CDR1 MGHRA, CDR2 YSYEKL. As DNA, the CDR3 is TGCGCCAGCAGCCAAAGGACAGAGGTCCTTCCTCGTGGCTACACCTTC. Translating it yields CASSQRTEVLPRGYTF.